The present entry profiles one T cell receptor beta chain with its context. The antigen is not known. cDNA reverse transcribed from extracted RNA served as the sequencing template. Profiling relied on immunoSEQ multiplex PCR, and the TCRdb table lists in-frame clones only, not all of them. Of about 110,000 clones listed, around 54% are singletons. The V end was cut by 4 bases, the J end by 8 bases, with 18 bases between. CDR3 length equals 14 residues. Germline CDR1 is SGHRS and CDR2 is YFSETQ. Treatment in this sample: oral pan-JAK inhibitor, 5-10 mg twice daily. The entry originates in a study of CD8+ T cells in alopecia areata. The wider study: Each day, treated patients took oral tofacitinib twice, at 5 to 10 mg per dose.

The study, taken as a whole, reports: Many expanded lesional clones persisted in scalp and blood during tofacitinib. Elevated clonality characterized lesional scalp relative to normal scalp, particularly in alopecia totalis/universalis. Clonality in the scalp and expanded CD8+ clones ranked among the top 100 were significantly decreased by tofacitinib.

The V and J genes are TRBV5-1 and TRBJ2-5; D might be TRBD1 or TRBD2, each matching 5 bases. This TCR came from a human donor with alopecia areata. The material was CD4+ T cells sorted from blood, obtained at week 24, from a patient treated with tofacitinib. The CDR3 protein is CASSAFRGPDTQYF. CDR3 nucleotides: TGCGCCAGCAGCGCCTTCCGGGGCCCTGATACCCAGTACTTC.